This T cell receptor beta chain was retrieved from a study of CD8+ T cells in alopecia areata. The study, taken as a whole, reports: Many expanded lesional clones stayed in scalp and blood while on tofacitinib. Among the top 100, expanded CD8+ clones, as well as scalp clonality, were significantly decreased by tofacitinib.

As to treatment: oral pan-JAK inhibitor, 5-10 mg twice daily. This CDR3 comprises 16 residues. Germline CDR1 and CDR2: MNHEY and SVGAGI. V was pared by 0 bases and J by 0 bases, with 11 bases between. In each case, RNA was isolated and then reverse transcribed into cDNA as the sequencing template. TCRdb's copy holds only in-frame clones and misses some; the assay was immunoSEQ multiplex PCR. The table includes fewer than 250,000 clones, around two fifths detected once. Points on this clone: Its antigen is not known.

The sequencing used CD4+ T cells sorted from blood, collected around week 31, from a patient treated with tofacitinib. The V gene is TRBV6-5, the J gene TRBJ1-1; D uncertain. This sequence was found in a human donor with alopecia areata. DNA of the CDR3: TGTGCCAGCAGTTACTCTGCTGAGGTTTTGAACACTGAAGCTTTCTTT. Amino acid sequence: CASSYSAEVLNTEAFF.